This T cell receptor (beta chain) was retrieved from a study of T cells in localized non-small cell lung cancer. For this clone: Its antigen is not known.

Study-level findings and limits: Appearance in adjacent lung was seen for a median about 58 of the top 100 tumor clones. Of the tissues analyzed, uninvolved adjacent lung showed maximal T cell clonality, greater than tumor. The tumor had only one region sequenced, so heterogeneity remains possible. Greater blood T cell density accompanied longer overall survival.

CDR1 LGHNT and CDR2 FRNRAP come from the germline V gene. The CDR3 is 15 residues long. The V gene lost 1 base and the J gene lost 6 bases, with 15 bases spanning the gap. The table came from immunoSEQ multiplex PCR; TCRdb's copy has only in-frame clones and leaves some out. Altogether approximately 2,800 clones are present, more than 25% being singletons, with the ten largest covering around 5.8%. The TCR sequence derives from a woman aged 35 to 70 with stage I lung adenocarcinoma. Material: lung tumor tissue, obtained before any cancer treatment. This chain links TRBV12-5 with TRBJ1-2; D is uncertain. In nucleotides, the CDR3 is TGTGCTAGTGGTTTGGAGGCAGCTCCAACGCATGGCTACACCTTC. Encoded protein: CASGLEAAPTHGYTF.